This T cell receptor (beta chain) was obtained from a study of T cell responses to AZD1222 COVID-19 vaccine. Assay used: immunoSEQ multiplex PCR; TCRdb lists only in-frame clones, some missing. The sample carries more than 95,000 clones, roughly nine tenths recorded once. V lost 1 base and J 6 bases, leaving 17 bases between the germline ends. The CDR3 loop spans 16 amino acids. The germline CDR1 and CDR2 sequences are MGHRA and YSYEKL. Here the sequenced sample was peripheral blood, taken 28 days after the second dose of the MenACWY control vaccine. The V gene is TRBV4-1, the J gene TRBJ2-3; D not resolved. The sequence was collected from an adult who received the MenACWY meningococcal vaccine as a control. The CDR3 DNA follows: TGCGCCAGCAGCCAAGTGGACCTGGGTTTTTTGGATACGCAGTATTTT. It encodes CASSQVDLGFLDTQYF.